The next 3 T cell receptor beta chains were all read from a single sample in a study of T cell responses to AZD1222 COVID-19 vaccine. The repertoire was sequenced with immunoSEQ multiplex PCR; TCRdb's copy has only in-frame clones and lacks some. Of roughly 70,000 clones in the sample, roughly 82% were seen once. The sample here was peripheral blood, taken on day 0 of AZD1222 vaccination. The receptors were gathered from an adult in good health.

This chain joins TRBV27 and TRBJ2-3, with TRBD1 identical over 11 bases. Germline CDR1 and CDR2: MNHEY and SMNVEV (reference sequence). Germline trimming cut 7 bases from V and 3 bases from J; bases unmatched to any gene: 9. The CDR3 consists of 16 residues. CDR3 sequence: CASNPLGQGETDTQYF. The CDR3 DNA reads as TGTGCCAGCAATCCGCTGGGACAGGGGGAGACAGATACGCAGTATTTT.

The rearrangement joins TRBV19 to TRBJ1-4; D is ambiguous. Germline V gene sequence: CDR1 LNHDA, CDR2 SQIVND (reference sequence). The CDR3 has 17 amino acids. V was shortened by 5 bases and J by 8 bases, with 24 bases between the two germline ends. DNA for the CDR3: TGTGCCAGTAGTCTCGGGCAGGCGAAGGGTCGGAAGGAAAAACTGTTTTTT. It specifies CASSLGQAKGRKEKLFF.

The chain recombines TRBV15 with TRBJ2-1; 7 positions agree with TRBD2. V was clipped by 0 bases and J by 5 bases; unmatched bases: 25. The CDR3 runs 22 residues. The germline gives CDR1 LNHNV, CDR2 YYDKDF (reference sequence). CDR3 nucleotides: TGTGCCACCAGCAGAGATTTCGCGGGCAGAGAGAGGATTAGCGGGCGGAACAATGAGCAGTTCTTC. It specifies CATSRDFAGRERISGRNNEQFF.